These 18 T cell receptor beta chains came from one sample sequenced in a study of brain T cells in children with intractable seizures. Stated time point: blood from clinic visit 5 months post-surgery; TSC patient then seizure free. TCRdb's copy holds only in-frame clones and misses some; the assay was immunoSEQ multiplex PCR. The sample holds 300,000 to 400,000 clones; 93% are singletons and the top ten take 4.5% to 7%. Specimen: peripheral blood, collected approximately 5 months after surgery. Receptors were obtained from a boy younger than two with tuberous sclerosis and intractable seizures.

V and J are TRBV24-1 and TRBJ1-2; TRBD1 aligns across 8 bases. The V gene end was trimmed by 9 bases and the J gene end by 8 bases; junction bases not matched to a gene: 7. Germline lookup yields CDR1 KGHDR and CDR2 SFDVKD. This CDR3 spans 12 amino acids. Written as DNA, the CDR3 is TGTGCCACCGCAGGACAGGGTGACGGCTACACCTTC. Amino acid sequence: CATAGQGDGYTF.

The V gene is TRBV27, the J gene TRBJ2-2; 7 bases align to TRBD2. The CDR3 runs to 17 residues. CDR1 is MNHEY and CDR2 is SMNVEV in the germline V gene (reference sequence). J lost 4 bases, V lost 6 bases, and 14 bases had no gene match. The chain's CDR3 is CASSYVPGGRGTGELFF. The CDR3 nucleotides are TGTGCCAGCAGCTACGTTCCTGGCGGGAGAGGCACCGGGGAGCTGTTTTTT.

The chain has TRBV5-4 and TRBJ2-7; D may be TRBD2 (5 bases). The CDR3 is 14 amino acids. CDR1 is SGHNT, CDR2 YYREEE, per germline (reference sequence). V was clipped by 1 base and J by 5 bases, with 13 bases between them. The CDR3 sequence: CASSLTTNYDEQYF. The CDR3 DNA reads TGTGCCAGCAGCTTGACGACTAATTACGACGAGCAGTACTTC.

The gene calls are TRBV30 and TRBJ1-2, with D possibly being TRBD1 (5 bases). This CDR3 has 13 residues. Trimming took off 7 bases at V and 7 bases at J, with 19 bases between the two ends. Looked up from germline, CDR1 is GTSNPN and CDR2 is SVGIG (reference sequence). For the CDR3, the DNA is TGTGCCTATAACCGGGACGCCGGGGGTGGCTACACCTTC. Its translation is CAYNRDAGGGYTF.

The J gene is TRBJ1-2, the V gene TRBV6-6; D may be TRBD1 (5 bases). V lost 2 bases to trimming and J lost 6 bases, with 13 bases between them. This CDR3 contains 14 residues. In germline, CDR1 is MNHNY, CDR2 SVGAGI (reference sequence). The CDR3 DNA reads TGTGCCAGCAGTTACGAGGGGAACGACGATGGCTACACCTTC. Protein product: CASSYEGNDDGYTF.

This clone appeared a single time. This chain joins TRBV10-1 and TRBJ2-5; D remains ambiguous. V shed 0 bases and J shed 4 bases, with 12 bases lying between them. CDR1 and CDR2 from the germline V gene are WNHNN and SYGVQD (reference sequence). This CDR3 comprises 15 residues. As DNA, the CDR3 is TGCGCCAGCAGTGAGTCTCTAGTTGTAGGAGAGACCCAGTACTTC. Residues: CASSESLVVGETQYF.

The CDR3 DNA is TGTGCCAGCAGCCCCCAGGATGGAAGCGGGGAGACCCAGTACTTC. Its translation: CASSPQDGSGETQYF. The chain employs TRBV4-2 and TRBJ2-5, with D perhaps matching TRBD2 (6 bases). V shed 4 bases and J shed 5 bases, with 17 bases lying between them. This CDR3 comprises 15 residues. CDR1 LGHNA and CDR2 YNFKEQ come from the germline V gene.

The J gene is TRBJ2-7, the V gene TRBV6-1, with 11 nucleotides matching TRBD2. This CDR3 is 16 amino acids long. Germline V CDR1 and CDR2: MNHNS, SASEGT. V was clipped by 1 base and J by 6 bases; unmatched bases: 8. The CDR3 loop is CASSEGMLAGGGEQYF. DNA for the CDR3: TGTGCCAGCAGTGAAGGGATGCTAGCGGGAGGCGGCGAGCAGTACTTC.

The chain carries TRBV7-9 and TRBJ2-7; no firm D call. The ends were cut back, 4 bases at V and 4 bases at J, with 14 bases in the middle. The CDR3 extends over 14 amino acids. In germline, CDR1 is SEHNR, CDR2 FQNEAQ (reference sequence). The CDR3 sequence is CASSSDPFKYEQYF. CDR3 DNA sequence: TGTGCCAGCAGCTCCGACCCGTTCAAGTACGAGCAGTACTTC. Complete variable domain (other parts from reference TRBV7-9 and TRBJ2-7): DTGVSQNPRHKITKRGQNVTFRCDPISEHNRLYWYRQTLGQGPEFLTYFQNEAQLEKSRLLSDRFSAERPKGSFSTLEIQRTEQGDSAMYLCASSSDPFKYEQYFGPGTRLTVT.

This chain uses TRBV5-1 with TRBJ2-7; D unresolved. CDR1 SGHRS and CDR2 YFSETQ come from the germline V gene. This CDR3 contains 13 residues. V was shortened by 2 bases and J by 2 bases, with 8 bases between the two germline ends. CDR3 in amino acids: CASSLGMAYEQYF. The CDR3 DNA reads TGCGCCAGCAGCTTAGGCATGGCCTACGAGCAGTACTTC.

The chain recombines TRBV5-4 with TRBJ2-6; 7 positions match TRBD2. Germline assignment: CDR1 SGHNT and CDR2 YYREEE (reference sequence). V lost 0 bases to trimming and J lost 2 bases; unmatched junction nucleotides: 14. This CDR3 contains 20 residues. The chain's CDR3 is CASSLAPRGGPGAGANVLTF. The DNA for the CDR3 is TGTGCCAGCAGCTTGGCCCCGAGGGGAGGGCCCGGGGCTGGGGCCAACGTCCTGACTTTC.

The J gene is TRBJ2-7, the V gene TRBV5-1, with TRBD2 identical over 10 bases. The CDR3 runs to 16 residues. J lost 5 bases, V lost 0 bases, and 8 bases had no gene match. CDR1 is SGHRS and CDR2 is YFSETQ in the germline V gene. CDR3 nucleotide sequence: TGCGCCAGCAGCTTGGCCTACACTAGCGGGGACCACGAGCAGTACTTC. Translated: CASSLAYTSGDHEQYF.

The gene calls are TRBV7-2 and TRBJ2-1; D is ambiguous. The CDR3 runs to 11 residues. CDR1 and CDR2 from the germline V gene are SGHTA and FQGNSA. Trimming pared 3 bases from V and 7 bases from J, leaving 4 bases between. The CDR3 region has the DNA TGTGCCAGCAGCTTTAGGAATGAGCAGTTCTTC. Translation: CASSFRNEQFF.

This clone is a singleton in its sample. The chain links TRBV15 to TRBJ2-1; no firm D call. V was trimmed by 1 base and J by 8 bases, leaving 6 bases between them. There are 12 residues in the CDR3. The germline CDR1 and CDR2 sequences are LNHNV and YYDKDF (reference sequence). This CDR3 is CATSRGVDEQFF. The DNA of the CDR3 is TGTGCCACCAGCAGAGGAGTCGATGAGCAGTTCTTC.

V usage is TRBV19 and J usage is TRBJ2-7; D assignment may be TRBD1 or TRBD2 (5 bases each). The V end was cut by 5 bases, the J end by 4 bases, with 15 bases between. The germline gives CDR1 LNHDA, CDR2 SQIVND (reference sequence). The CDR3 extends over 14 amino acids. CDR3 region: CASSYQRGPYEQYF. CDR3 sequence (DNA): TGTGCCAGTAGTTACCAGAGGGGACCTTACGAGCAGTACTTC. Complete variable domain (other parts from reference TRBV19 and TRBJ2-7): DGGITQSPKYLFRKEGQNVTLSCEQNLNHDAMYWYRQDPGQGLRLIYYSQIVNDFQKGDIAEGYSVSREKKESFPLTVTSAQKNPTAFYLCASSYQRGPYEQYFGPGTRLTVT.

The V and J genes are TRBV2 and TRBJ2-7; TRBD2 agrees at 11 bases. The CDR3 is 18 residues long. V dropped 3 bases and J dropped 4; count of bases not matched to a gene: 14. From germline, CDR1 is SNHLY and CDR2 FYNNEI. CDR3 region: CASSEGPSGGLIKYEQYF. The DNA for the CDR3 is TGTGCCAGCAGTGAGGGTCCTAGCGGGGGGCTTATCAAATACGAGCAGTACTTC.

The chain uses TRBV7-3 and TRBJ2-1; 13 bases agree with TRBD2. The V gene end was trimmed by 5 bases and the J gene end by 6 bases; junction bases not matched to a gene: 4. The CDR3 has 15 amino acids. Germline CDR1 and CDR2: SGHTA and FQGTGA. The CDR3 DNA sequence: TGTGCCAGCAGCCGGACTAGCGGGAGTACCAATGAGCAGTTCTTC. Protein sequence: CASSRTSGSTNEQFF.

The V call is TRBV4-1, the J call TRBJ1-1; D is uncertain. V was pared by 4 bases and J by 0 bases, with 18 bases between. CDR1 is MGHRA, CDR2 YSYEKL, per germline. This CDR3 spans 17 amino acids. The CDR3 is CASSRNTEWEMNTEAFF. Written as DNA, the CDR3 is TGCGCCAGCAGCCGGAATACAGAATGGGAAATGAACACTGAAGCTTTCTTT.